This is a list of T cell receptor beta chains from one sample in a study of tumor-infiltrating lymphocytes in localized non-small cell lung cancer. Some clones are missing from TCRdb's copy, which holds only in-frame ones; the method was immunoSEQ multiplex PCR. Among 11,000 or so clones listed, less than 75% were seen once. The sample comprised uninvolved lung tissue not adjacent to the tumor. The receptor source for this set is a human donor with non-small cell lung cancer. Both conserved end residues are part of each CDR3. The D gene is left open where the match is weak. Rows may omit the clone size; those that give it use once, few, many or a size class.

D gene: NA; V gene: TRBV7-9; J gene: TRBJ1-2; clone size: few; CDR3 protein: CASSLAGEGDYGYTF; CDR3 DNA: TGTGCCAGCAGCTTAGCCGGGGAAGGGGACTATGGCTACACCTTC
D gene: TRBD2; V gene: TRBV7-9; J gene: TRBJ2-7; clone size: NA; CDR3 protein: CASSPSGRLTKQYF; CDR3 DNA: TGTGCCAGCAGCCCAAGCGGGAGGCTAACCAAGCAGTACTTC
D gene: NA; V gene: TRBV10-3; J gene: TRBJ2-7; clone size: NA; CDR3 protein: CAISESRFVGVYEQYF; CDR3 DNA: TGTGCCATCAGTGAGTCGAGATTTGTGGGAGTTTACGAGCAGTACTTC
D gene: NA; V gene: TRBV5-1; J gene: TRBJ2-3; clone size: NA; CDR3 protein: CATGSVGTDTQYF; CDR3 DNA: TGCGCCACAGGGTCTGTTGGCACAGATACGCAGTATTTT
D gene: NA; V gene: TRBV6-1; J gene: TRBJ1-3; clone size: NA; CDR3 protein: CASSEFGADGTSGNTIYF; CDR3 DNA: TGTGCCAGCAGTGAGTTTGGGGCAGACGGTACCTCTGGAAACACCATATATTTT
D gene: NA; V gene: TRBV7-2; J gene: TRBJ2-1; clone size: once; CDR3 protein: CASSSPGLGEQFF; CDR3 DNA: TGTGCCAGCAGCTCCCCGGGCCTGGGTGAGCAGTTCTTC
D gene: NA; V gene: TRBV2; J gene: TRBJ1-6; clone size: medium-sized; CDR3 protein: CASRGGYNSPLHF; CDR3 DNA: TGTGCCAGCAGGGGGGGATACAATTCACCCCTCCACTTT
D gene: NA; V gene: TRBV9; J gene: TRBJ2-1; clone size: NA; CDR3 protein: CASSVERGANNEQFF; CDR3 DNA: TGTGCCAGCAGCGTAGAACGGGGTGCTAACAATGAGCAGTTCTTC
D gene: NA; V gene: TRBV7-2; J gene: TRBJ1-1; clone size: NA; CDR3 protein: CASSFATRLRGYGTEAFF; CDR3 DNA: TGTGCCAGCAGCTTTGCCACCAGACTGAGGGGGTATGGCACTGAAGCTTTCTTT
D gene: NA; V gene: TRBV28; J gene: TRBJ2-7; clone size: few; CDR3 protein: CASSLGGVLSYEQYF; CDR3 DNA: TGTGCCAGCAGTTTAGGAGGTGTTCTTTCCTACGAGCAGTACTTC
D gene: NA; V gene: TRBV5-1; J gene: TRBJ2-5; clone size: NA; CDR3 protein: CASRQLEETQYF; CDR3 DNA: TGCGCCAGCAGGCAATTGGAGGAGACCCAGTACTTC
D gene: NA; V gene: TRBV7-2; J gene: TRBJ1-2; clone size: NA; CDR3 protein: CASSPPPPGPYGYTF; CDR3 DNA: TGTGCCAGCAGCCCTCCCCCGCCAGGGCCCTATGGCTACACCTTC
D gene: TRBD2; V gene: TRBV7-2; J gene: TRBJ2-3; clone size: once; CDR3 protein: CASSLVASGVADTQYF; CDR3 DNA: TGTGCCAGCAGCTTAGTTGCTAGCGGGGTAGCAGATACGCAGTATTTT
D gene: NA; V gene: TRBV5-1; J gene: TRBJ2-2; clone size: NA; CDR3 protein: CASKDTNAYPGLGGELFF; CDR3 DNA: TGCGCCAGCAAGGATACTAACGCCTACCCAGGGCTCGGCGGGGAGCTGTTTTTT
D gene: TRBD1; V gene: TRBV6-1; J gene: TRBJ2-4; clone size: NA; CDR3 protein: CASGYSDRENIQYF; CDR3 DNA: TGTGCCAGCGGCTATTCCGACAGGGAAAACATTCAGTACTTC
D gene: NA; V gene: TRBV7-2; J gene: TRBJ2-7; clone size: NA; CDR3 protein: CASSIRNNYEQYF; CDR3 DNA: TGTGCCAGCAGCATAAGGAACAACTACGAGCAGTACTTC
D gene: TRBD1; V gene: TRBV10-1; J gene: TRBJ2-1; clone size: NA; CDR3 protein: CASSKGQGLYNEQFF; CDR3 DNA: TGCGCCAGCAGTAAAGGACAGGGCTTGTACAATGAGCAGTTCTTC
D gene: TRBD1; V gene: TRBV9; J gene: TRBJ2-2; clone size: NA; CDR3 protein: CASSVDWRVTGSNGELFF; CDR3 DNA: TGTGCCAGCAGCGTAGACTGGAGAGTGACAGGGTCGAACGGGGAGCTGTTTTTT
D gene: NA; V gene: TRBV28; J gene: TRBJ2-3; clone size: NA; CDR3 protein: CASSLDSSAPDTQYF; CDR3 DNA: TGTGCCAGCAGTTTGGATTCTTCGGCCCCAGATACGCAGTATTTT
D gene: NA; V gene: TRBV25-1; J gene: TRBJ1-1; clone size: NA; CDR3 protein: CASSDYFPGNEAFF; CDR3 DNA: TGTGCCAGCAGTGATTATTTCCCAGGTAATGAAGCTTTCTTT
D gene: TRBD1; V gene: TRBV28; J gene: TRBJ2-1; clone size: NA; CDR3 protein: CASTSEQGIYNEQFF; CDR3 DNA: TGTGCCAGCACCTCGGAACAGGGGATATACAATGAGCAGTTCTTC
D gene: NA; V gene: TRBV19; J gene: TRBJ1-3; clone size: NA; CDR3 protein: CATRAGTSGNTIYF; CDR3 DNA: TGTGCCACCCGAGCAGGGACCTCTGGAAACACCATATATTTT
D gene: TRBD1; V gene: TRBV7-9; J gene: TRBJ2-3; clone size: few; CDR3 protein: CASSLVYRGGTDTQYF; CDR3 DNA: TGTGCCAGCAGCTTAGTGTACAGGGGAGGCACAGATACGCAGTATTTT
D gene: TRBD1; V gene: TRBV6-6; J gene: TRBJ1-6; clone size: large; CDR3 protein: CASSYGNRGDSPLHF; CDR3 DNA: TGTGCCAGCAGTTACGGTAACAGGGGTGATTCACCCCTCCACTTT
D gene: NA; V gene: TRBV28; J gene: TRBJ2-2; clone size: NA; CDR3 protein: CASSEGTWGGELFF; CDR3 DNA: TGTGCCAGCAGCGAAGGGACGTGGGGCGGGGAGCTGTTTTTT
D gene: TRBD1; V gene: TRBV30; J gene: TRBJ1-2; clone size: NA; CDR3 protein: CAWSIGTGATYGYTF; CDR3 DNA: TGTGCCTGGAGTATCGGGACAGGGGCTACCTATGGCTACACCTTC
D gene: TRBD1; V gene: TRBV7-8; J gene: TRBJ1-5; clone size: NA; CDR3 protein: CASSPGQINQPQHF; CDR3 DNA: TGTGCCAGCAGCCCGGGACAGATCAATCAGCCCCAGCATTTT
D gene: TRBD1; V gene: TRBV7-9; J gene: TRBJ1-1; clone size: NA; CDR3 protein: CASSLQGARNTEAFF; CDR3 DNA: TGTGCCAGCAGCTTACAGGGGGCGAGGAACACTGAAGCTTTCTTT
D gene: NA; V gene: TRBV14; J gene: TRBJ2-7; clone size: medium-sized; CDR3 protein: CASSAQGLGYEQYF; CDR3 DNA: TGTGCCAGCAGCGCACAGGGTTTGGGCTACGAGCAGTACTTC
D gene: TRBD1; V gene: TRBV6-7; J gene: TRBJ1-1; clone size: once; CDR3 protein: CASSSRDRAGTEAFF; CDR3 DNA: TGTGCCAGCAGTTCCCGGGACAGGGCCGGGACTGAAGCTTTCTTT
D gene: NA; V gene: TRBV5-6; J gene: TRBJ2-3; clone size: NA; CDR3 protein: CASSQDYVGDTQYF; CDR3 DNA: TGTGCCAGCAGCCAGGACTACGTCGGAGATACGCAGTATTTT
D gene: NA; V gene: TRBV5-6; J gene: TRBJ1-6; clone size: NA; CDR3 protein: CASTEGAPLRNSPLHF; CDR3 DNA: TGTGCCAGCACCGAAGGAGCCCCACTCCGTAATTCACCCCTCCACTTT
D gene: TRBD2; V gene: TRBV9; J gene: TRBJ2-3; clone size: once; CDR3 protein: CASSIGLARSTDTQYF; CDR3 DNA: TGTGCCAGCAGCATAGGACTAGCTCGCAGCACAGATACGCAGTATTTT